The clone carrying this T cell receptor (beta chain) was picked up many times. Its antigen is not identified. Germline V lookup: CDR1 MGHRA, CDR2 YSYEKL. The CDR3 is 13 amino acids. J lost 6 bases, V lost 2 bases, and 4 bases had no gene match. This entry is derived from a study of early T cells in non-severe SARS-CoV-2 infection. Study information: Alpha and beta chains were unpaired, from unsorted whole-blood bulk RNA.

Researchers tagged individual cDNA molecules with unique molecular identifiers. TCRdb re-derived calls from the 5' RACE reads in MiXCR, one entry per CDR3 protein. The sample gives more than 50,000 distinct CDR3 sequences, about 15% of which show up once; more than 8.5% is in the top ten. Findings of the study overall: VDJdb-based annotation leaned toward anti-spike CD8 responses and missed private and CD4 specificities.

Material: whole blood, obtained at baseline. The chain carries TRBV4-1 and TRBJ2-7, with 7 bases lining up with TRBD1. The clonotype comes from an adult who was a healthcare worker with PCR-confirmed SARS-CoV-2 infection or an uninfected control (not recorded which). The CDR3 coding sequence is TGCGCCAGCAGCCAACATGGACAGGCCGAGCAGTACTTC. Amino acid sequence: CASSQHGQAEQYF.